This T cell receptor beta chain was recorded in a study of beta chain features in type 1 diabetes. The authors reverse transcribed all of the isolated RNA, so sequencing captured expressed TCRB transcripts. TCRdb's table, derived via immunoSEQ multiplex PCR, lists solely in-frame clones and lacks some. The sample contains about 330,000 clones, roughly 11% of which appear only once. The CDR3 length is 17 residues. V gave up 1 base and J gave up 0 bases, with 17 bases separating them. CDR1 SGHRS and CDR2 YFSETQ come from the germline V gene. The rearrangement links TRBV5-1 to TRBJ2-7; perhaps TRBD1 as D (5 bases). This clonotype originated in a woman aged 30 to 39 in good health. Sequencing was carried out using naive CD4+ T cells from blood. For the CDR3, the DNA is TGCGCCAGCAGCTTGTTAGCAGGGTCGGACGTCTCCTACGAGCAGTACTTC. This codes for CASSLLAGSDVSYEQYF.